A selection of T cell receptor beta chains follows, all from one sample in a study of shared clonotypes between healthy human individuals. Data came from immunoSEQ multiplex PCR; TCRdb stores just in-frame clones and leaves some out. The profile covers roughly 510,000 clones, with over 60% appearing a single time and 12% taken by the ten largest. Sequencing used PBMCs. Receptors originate from a woman in her thirties or forties in good health. Some clones in this sample may be carry-over from other donors' samples. Both conserved end residues are part of each CDR3. A D gene is named only where the DNA matches it firmly. The listing skips clone size in some rows; elsewhere it reads once, few, many or a size class.

clone_size: once
d_call: -
v_call: TRBV9
j_call: TRBJ1-4
cdr3_nt: TGTGCCAGCAGCTCTACCCCCCGCGCAGATGAAAAACTGTTTTTT
cdr3_aa: CASSSTPRADEKLFF

clone_size: -
d_call: -
v_call: TRBV9
j_call: TRBJ1-4
cdr3_nt: TGTGCCAGCAGCGAGGGGGACCGCGAAAAACTGTTTTTT
cdr3_aa: CASSEGDREKLFF

clone_size: few
d_call: TRBD2
v_call: TRBV27
j_call: TRBJ2-7
cdr3_nt: TGTGCCAGCACACAAGCTAGCGGGAGGCTTATCTACGAGCAGTACTTC
cdr3_aa: CASTQASGRLIYEQYF

clone_size: -
d_call: TRBD1
v_call: TRBV5-6
j_call: TRBJ1-4
cdr3_nt: TGTGCCAGCAGCTCACAGGGGGCGGGAGAAAAACTGTTTTTT
cdr3_aa: CASSSQGAGEKLFF

clone_size: -
d_call: TRBD1
v_call: TRBV25-1
j_call: TRBJ2-7
cdr3_nt: TGTGCCAGCAGTGACAACAGGGGGAACTACGAGCAGTACTTC
cdr3_aa: CASSDNRGNYEQYF

clone_size: -
d_call: -
v_call: TRBV14
j_call: TRBJ2-7
cdr3_nt: TGTGCCAGCAGCCAAGAATTTTACGAGCAGTACTTC
cdr3_aa: CASSQEFYEQYF

clone_size: -
d_call: -
v_call: TRBV28
j_call: TRBJ1-3
cdr3_nt: TGTGCCAGCAGTGAGTTCGAGACCTCTGGAAACACCATATATTTT
cdr3_aa: CASSEFETSGNTIYF

clone_size: once
d_call: -
v_call: TRBV12-5
j_call: TRBJ1-1
cdr3_nt: TGTGCTAGTGGTCGGGAGATTGGGACGAACACTGAAGCTTTCTTT
cdr3_aa: CASGREIGTNTEAFF

clone_size: -
d_call: TRBD2
v_call: TRBV7-9
j_call: TRBJ2-7
cdr3_nt: TGTGCCAGCAGCTTAGGCCTAGCGGGAGGCCATGAAACCTACGAGCAGTACTTC
cdr3_aa: CASSLGLAGGHETYEQYF

clone_size: -
d_call: TRBD1
v_call: TRBV18
j_call: TRBJ2-7
cdr3_nt: TGTGCCAGCTCACCTGGGACAGGGGGCCAGGGGGAGCAGTACTTC
cdr3_aa: CASSPGTGGQGEQYF

clone_size: -
d_call: TRBD2
v_call: TRBV30
j_call: TRBJ2-3
cdr3_nt: TGTGCCTGGAGCATCGGGACTAGCGGCTACACAGATACGCAGTATTTT
cdr3_aa: CAWSIGTSGYTDTQYF

clone_size: -
d_call: -
v_call: TRBV2
j_call: TRBJ1-4
cdr3_nt: TGTGCCAGCAGTCAACAGGGTTTGGTTAATGAAAAACTGTTTTTT
cdr3_aa: CASSQQGLVNEKLFF

clone_size: -
d_call: TRBD1
v_call: TRBV4-2
j_call: TRBJ1-3
cdr3_nt: TGTGCCAGCAGCCCTCCCGGGACAGGGGCTCTCTCTGGAAACACCATATATTTT
cdr3_aa: CASSPPGTGALSGNTIYF

clone_size: -
d_call: -
v_call: TRBV11-2
j_call: TRBJ2-1
cdr3_nt: TGTGCCAGCAGCCCTGACTCAATCCATGAGCAGTTCTTC
cdr3_aa: CASSPDSIHEQFF

clone_size: -
d_call: TRBD2
v_call: TRBV7-2
j_call: TRBJ2-7
cdr3_nt: TGTGCCAGCAGCTTAACCGGGACTAGCGACTACGAGCAGTACTTC
cdr3_aa: CASSLTGTSDYEQYF

clone_size: -
d_call: -
v_call: TRBV10-3
j_call: TRBJ2-5
cdr3_nt: TGTGCCATCAGTGAGGGGGGAGAAGAGACCCAGTACTTC
cdr3_aa: CAISEGGEETQYF

clone_size: -
d_call: TRBD2
v_call: TRBV18
j_call: TRBJ2-1
cdr3_nt: TGTGCCAGCTCACCTAGCGGGAGGGTCTACAATGAGCAGTTCTTC
cdr3_aa: CASSPSGRVYNEQFF